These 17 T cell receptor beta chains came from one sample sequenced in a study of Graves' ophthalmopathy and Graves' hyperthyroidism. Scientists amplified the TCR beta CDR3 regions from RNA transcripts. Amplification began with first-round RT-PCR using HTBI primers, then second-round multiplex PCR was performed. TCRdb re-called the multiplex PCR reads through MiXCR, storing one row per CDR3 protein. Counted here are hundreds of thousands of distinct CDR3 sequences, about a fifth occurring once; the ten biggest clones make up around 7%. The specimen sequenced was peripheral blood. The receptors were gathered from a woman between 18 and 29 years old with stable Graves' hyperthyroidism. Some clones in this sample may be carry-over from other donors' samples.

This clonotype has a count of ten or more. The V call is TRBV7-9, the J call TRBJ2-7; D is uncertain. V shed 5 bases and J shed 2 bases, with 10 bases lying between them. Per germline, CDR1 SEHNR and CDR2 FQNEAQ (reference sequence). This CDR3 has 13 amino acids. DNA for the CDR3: TGTGCCAGCAGCCCCCCTGATGCCTACGAGCAGTACTTC. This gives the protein CASSPPDAYEQYF.

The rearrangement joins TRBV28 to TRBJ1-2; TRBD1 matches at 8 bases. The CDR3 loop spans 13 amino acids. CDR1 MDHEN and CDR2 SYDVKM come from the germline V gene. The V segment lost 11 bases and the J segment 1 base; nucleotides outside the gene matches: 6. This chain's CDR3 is CAWGGQDNYGYTF. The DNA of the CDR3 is TGTGCCTGGGGGGGACAGGATAACTATGGCTACACCTTC.

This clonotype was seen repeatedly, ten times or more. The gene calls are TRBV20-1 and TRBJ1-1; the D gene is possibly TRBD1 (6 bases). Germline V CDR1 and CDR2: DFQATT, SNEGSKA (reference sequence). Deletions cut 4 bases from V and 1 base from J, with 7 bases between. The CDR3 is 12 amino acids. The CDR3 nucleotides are TGCAGTGCTAAGACAGGGAACACTGAAGCTTTCTTT. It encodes CSAKTGNTEAFF.

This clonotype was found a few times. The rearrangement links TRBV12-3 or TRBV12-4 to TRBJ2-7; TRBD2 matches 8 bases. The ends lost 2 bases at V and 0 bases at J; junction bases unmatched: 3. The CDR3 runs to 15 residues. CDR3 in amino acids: CASSLTTSGSYEQYF. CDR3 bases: TGTGCCAGCAGTTTAACCACTAGCGGCTCCTACGAGCAGTACTTC.

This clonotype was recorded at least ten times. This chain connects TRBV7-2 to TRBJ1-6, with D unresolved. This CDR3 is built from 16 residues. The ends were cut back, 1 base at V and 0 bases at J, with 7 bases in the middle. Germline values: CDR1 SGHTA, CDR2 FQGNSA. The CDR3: CASSLGRGSYNSPLHF. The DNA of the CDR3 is TGTGCCAGCAGCTTAGGGCGGGGCTCCTATAATTCACCCCTCCACTTT.

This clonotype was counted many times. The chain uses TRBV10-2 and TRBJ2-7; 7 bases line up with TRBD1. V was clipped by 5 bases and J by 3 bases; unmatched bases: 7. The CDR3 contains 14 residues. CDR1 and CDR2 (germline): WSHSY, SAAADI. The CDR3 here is CASSSGQRNYEQYF. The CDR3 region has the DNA TGCGCCAGCAGTTCGGGACAGAGAAACTACGAGCAGTACTTC.

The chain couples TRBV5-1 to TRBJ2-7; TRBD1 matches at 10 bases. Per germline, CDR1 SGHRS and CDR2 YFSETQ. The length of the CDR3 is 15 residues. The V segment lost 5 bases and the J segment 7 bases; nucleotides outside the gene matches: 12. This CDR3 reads CASRRSGTGAREQYF. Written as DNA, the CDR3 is TGCGCCAGCAGACGATCCGGGACAGGGGCTAGGGAGCAGTACTTC.

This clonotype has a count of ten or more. In DNA form, the CDR3 reads TGCAGTGCATCTGGGTCCACCCAGCATTTT. Residues: CSASGSTQHF. The chain carries TRBV20-1 and TRBJ1-5; D remains unclear. The CDR3 is 10 amino acids. The germline gives CDR1 DFQATT, CDR2 SNEGSKA (reference sequence). V dropped 6 bases and J dropped 11 bases, with 11 bases sitting between them.

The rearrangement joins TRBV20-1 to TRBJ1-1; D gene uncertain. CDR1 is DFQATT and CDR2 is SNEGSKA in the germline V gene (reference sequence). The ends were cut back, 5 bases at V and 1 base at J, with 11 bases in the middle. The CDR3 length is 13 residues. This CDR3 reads CSALSDKNTEAFF. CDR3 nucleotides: TGCAGTGCTTTGAGCGACAAGAACACTGAAGCTTTCTTT.

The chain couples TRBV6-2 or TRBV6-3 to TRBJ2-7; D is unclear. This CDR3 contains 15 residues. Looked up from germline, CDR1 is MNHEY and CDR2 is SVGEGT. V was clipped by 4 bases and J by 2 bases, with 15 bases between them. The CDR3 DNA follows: TGTGCCAGCAGTTTTCCTAGGCAGAGAACCTACGAGCAGTACTTC. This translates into CASSFPRQRTYEQYF.

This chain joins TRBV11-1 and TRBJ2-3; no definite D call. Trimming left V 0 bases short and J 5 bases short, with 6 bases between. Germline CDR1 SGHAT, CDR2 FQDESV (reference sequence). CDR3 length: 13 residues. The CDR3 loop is CASSLATQDTQYF. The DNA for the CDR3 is TGTGCCAGCAGCTTAGCGACGCAAGATACGCAGTATTTT.

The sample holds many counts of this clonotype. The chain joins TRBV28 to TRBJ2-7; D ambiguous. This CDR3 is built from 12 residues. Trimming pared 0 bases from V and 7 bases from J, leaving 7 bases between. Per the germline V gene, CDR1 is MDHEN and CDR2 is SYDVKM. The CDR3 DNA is TGTGCCAGCAGTTTATGGGTAGGGGAGCAGTACTTC. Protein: CASSLWVGEQYF.

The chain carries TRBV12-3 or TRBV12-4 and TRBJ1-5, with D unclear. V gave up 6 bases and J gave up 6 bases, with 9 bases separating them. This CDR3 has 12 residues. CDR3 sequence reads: CASSTRTQPQHF. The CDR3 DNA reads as TGTGCCAGCAGCACGAGAACTCAGCCCCAGCATTTT.

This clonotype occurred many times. The CDR3 loop reads CASSGRGQGGIDYTF. The CDR3 DNA follows: TGTGCCAGCAGTGGGAGAGGACAGGGAGGTATAGACTACACCTTC. The chain recombines TRBV6-1 with TRBJ1-2; TRBD1 matches at 8 bases. The V segment lost 4 bases and the J segment 10 bases; nucleotides outside the gene matches: 14. CDR1 MNHNS and CDR2 SASEGT come from the germline V gene. This CDR3 comprises 15 residues.

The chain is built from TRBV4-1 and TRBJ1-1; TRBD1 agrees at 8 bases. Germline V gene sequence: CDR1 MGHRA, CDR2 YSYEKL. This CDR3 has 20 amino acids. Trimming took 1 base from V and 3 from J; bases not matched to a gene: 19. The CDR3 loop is CASSQVIRRGLISGYTEAFF. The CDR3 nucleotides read TGCGCCAGCAGCCAAGTTATCCGCAGGGGGCTGATCTCCGGTTACACTGAAGCTTTCTTT.

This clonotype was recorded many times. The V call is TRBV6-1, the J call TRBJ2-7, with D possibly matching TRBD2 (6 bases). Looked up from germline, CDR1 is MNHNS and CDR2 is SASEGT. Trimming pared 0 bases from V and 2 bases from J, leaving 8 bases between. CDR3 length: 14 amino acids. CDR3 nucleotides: TGTGCCAGCAGTGAAGCACGGGGGACCTACGAGCAGTACTTC. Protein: CASSEARGTYEQYF.

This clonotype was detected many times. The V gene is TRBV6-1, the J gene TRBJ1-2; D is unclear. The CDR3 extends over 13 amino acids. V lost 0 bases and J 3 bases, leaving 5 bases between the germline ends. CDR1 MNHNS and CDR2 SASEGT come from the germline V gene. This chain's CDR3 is CASSEAADYGYTF. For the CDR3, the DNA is TGTGCCAGCAGTGAAGCGGCCGACTATGGCTACACCTTC.